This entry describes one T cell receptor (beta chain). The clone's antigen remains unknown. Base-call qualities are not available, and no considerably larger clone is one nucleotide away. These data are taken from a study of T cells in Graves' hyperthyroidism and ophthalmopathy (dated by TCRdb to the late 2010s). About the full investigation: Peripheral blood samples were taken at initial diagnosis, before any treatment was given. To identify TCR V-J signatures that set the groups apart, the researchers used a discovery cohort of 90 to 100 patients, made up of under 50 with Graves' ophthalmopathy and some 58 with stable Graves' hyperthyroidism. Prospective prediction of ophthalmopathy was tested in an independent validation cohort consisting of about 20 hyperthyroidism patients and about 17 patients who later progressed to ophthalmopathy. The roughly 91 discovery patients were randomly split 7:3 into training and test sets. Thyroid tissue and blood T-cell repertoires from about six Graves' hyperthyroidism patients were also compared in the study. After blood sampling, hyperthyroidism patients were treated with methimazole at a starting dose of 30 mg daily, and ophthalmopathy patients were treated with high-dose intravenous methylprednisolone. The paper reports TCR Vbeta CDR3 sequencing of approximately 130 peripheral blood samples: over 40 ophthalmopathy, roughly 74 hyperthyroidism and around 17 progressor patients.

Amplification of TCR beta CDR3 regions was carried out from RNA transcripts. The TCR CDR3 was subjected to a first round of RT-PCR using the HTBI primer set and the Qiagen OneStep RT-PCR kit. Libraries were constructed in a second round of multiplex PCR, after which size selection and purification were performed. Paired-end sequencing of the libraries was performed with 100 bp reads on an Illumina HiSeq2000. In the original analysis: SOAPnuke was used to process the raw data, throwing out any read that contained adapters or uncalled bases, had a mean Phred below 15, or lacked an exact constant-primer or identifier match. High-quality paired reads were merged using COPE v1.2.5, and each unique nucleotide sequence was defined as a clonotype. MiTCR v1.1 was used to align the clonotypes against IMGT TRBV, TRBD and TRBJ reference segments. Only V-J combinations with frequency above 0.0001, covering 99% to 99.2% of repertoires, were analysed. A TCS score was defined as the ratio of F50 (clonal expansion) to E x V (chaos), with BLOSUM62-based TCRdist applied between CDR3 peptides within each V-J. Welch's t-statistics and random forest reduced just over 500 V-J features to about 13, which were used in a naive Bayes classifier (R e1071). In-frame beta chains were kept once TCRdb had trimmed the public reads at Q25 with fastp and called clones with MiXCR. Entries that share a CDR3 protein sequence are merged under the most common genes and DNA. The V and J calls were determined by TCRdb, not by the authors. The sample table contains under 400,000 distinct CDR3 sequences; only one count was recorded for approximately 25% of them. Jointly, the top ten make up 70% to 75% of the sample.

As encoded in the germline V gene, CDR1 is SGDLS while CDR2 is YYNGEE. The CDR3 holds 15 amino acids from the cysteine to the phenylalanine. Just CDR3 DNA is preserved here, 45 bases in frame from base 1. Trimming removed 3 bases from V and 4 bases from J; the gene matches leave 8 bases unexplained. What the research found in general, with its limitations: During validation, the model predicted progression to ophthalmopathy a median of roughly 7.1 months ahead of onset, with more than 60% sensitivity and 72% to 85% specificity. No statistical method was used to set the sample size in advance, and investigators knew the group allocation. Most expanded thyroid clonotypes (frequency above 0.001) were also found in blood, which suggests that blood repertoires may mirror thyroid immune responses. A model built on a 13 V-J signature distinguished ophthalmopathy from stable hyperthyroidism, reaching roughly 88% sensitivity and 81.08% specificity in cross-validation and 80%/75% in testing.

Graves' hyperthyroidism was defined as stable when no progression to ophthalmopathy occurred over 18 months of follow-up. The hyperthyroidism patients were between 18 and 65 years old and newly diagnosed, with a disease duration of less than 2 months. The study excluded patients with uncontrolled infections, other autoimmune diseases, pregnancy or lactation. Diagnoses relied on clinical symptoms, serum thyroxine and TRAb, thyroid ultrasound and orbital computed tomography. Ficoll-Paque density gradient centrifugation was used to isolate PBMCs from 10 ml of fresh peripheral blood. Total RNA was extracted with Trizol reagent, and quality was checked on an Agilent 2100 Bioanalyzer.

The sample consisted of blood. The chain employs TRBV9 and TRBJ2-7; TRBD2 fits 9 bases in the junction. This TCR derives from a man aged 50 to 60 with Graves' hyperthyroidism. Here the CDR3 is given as CASSASGTSFYEQYF. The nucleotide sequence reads TGTGCCAGCAGCGCCTCCGGGACTAGCTTTTACGAGCAGTACTTC.